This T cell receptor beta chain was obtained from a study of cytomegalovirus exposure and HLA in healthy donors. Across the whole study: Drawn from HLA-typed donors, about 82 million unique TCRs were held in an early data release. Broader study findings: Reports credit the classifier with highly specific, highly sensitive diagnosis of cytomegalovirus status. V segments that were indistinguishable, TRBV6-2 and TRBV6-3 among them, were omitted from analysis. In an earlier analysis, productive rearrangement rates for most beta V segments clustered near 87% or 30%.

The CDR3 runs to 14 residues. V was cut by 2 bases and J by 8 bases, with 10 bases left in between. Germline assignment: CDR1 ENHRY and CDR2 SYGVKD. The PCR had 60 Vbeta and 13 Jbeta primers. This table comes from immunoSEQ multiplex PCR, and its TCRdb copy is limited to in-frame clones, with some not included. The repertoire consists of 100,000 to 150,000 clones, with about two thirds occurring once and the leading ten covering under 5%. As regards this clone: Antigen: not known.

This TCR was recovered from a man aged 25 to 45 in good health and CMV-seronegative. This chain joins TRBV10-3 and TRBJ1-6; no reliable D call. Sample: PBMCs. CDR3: CAISEGGSDSPLHF. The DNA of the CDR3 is TGTGCCATCAGTGAGGGAGGGTCCGATTCACCCCTCCACTTT.